Listed below are T cell receptor beta chains from one sample, sequenced in a study of technical replicates of blood from a handful of donors. Produced via immunoSEQ multiplex PCR; TCRdb's table is partial and in-frame only. The sample has tens of thousands of clones, approximately 92% seen once. Sample: T cells isolated from PBMCs. The receptor set was obtained from a human donor in good health. Both conserved end residues are part of each CDR3.

length	J	V	CDR3
16	TRBJ2-2	TRBV9	CASSFAGAANTGELFF
16	TRBJ1-1	TRBV19	CASTAGNRGQNTEAFF
17	TRBJ2-1	TRBV21-1	CASSTGLAGVRPNEQFF
15	TRBJ2-3	TRBV12-5	CASGQGLTVADTQYF
15	TRBJ2-5	TRBV10-3	CAISGATSGQETQYF
16	TRBJ2-7	TRBV6-6	CASSVLAGGLTSEQYF
12	TRBJ1-1	TRBV18	CASSLDRNEAFF
22	TRBJ1-1	TRBV29-1	CSVEDRGGRKINVIEWDTEAFF
14	TRBJ1-3	TRBV6-5	CASSRDRALDTIYF
17	TRBJ2-2	TRBV29-1	CSVDGPGQPWGTGELFF
14	TRBJ1-5	TRBV6-5	CASSESGLNQPQHF
13	TRBJ2-7	TRBV30	CAWRGTGPYEQYF
16	TRBJ1-5	TRBV28	CASSFVPDSPNQPQHF
12	TRBJ2-7	TRBV6-6	CASRQSSYEQYF
15	TRBJ1-1	TRBV11-2	CASSKRGGGDTEAFF
15	TRBJ1-1	TRBV19	CASSIGQWRGTEAFF
13	TRBJ1-5	TRBV6-5	CASSYSRSQPQHF
12	TRBJ2-1	TRBV11-2	CASSLGPNEQFF
15	TRBJ2-1	TRBV14	CASSQRELSYNEQFF
14	TRBJ2-7	TRBV10-3	CAISVQDRFDEQYF
15	TRBJ2-5	TRBV7-2	CASSLGGLGRETQYF
11	TRBJ1-2	TRBV29-1	CSATTGDGYTF
16	TRBJ2-3	TRBV9	CASSEGQGALTDTQYF
13	TRBJ1-1	TRBV28	CATIGGKNTEAFF
16	TRBJ2-2	TRBV10-3	CAISGLKDSNTGELFF
13	TRBJ1-1	TRBV10-3	CAIRLTGGTEAFF
15	TRBJ2-7	TRBV7-2	CASSRTLAGVDEQYF
13	TRBJ2-1	TRBV11-2	CASGLGKDNEQFF
15	TRBJ1-2	TRBV7-9	CASSQIDRPWDGYTF
12	TRBJ2-3	TRBV5-1	CASSRSTDTQYF
14	TRBJ1-1	TRBV6-5	CASSYSTGNTEAFF
14	TRBJ2-1	TRBV2	CASSALVVANEQFF
16	TRBJ2-2	TRBV10-3	CAISAQRVGNTGELFF
14	TRBJ2-1	TRBV15	CATRPGLGNNEQFF
18	TRBJ2-1	TRBV10-3	CAISPGQGASSSYNEQFF
16	TRBJ1-3	TRBV5-6	CASSFRDPSSGNTIYF
15	TRBJ2-1	TRBV5-1	CASSPSGTSVYEQFF
15	TRBJ2-1	TRBV11-3	CASSFAGVGYNEQFF
14	TRBJ2-7	TRBV6-5	CASSYRGTIYEQYF
14	TRBJ2-5	TRBV7-9	CASSLPGQKETQYF
16	TRBJ1-1	TRBV5-1	CASRSPGQGKNTEAFF
11	TRBJ2-5	TRBV11-2	CASRGGETQYF
15	TRBJ2-7	TRBV15	CATSRRQIGHYEQYF
14	TRBJ2-3	TRBV7-2	CASSPGQGGNTQYF
14	TRBJ1-1	TRBV19	CASSVGQGASEAFF
14	TRBJ1-5	TRBV19	CASTPGQGNQPQHF